The sequence of this T cell receptor beta chain was determined in a study of T cell responses to AZD1222 COVID-19 vaccine. The study's findings and limits: Repertoire collection took place solely once the T cell response had peaked. Receipt of two AZD1222 doses was followed by a rise in Spike-specific TCR breadth and depth.

With regard to this clone: What it recognizes is unknown.

The assay was immunoSEQ multiplex PCR, and TCRdb's table has in-frame clones only and misses some. The sample records 150,000 or so clones, nearly 95% being singletons. Germline lookup yields CDR1 SGHTA and CDR2 FQGNSA. V gave up 4 bases and J gave up 3 bases, with 16 bases separating them. This CDR3 contains 15 residues. The V and J genes are TRBV7-2 and TRBJ2-7; D possibly corresponds to TRBD1 (5 bases). This receptor was obtained from an adult who received the AZD1222 COVID-19 vaccine. Material: peripheral blood, obtained 28 days after the second AZD1222 dose. The CDR3 region has the DNA TGTGCCAGCAGCTCTACGATGACAGCCTACTACGAGCAGTACTTC. Translation gives CASSSTMTAYYEQYF. Filled out from reference TRBV7-2 and TRBJ2-7, the complete variable domain reads GAGVSQSPSNKVTEKGKDVELRCDPISGHTALYWYRQSLGQGLEFLIYFQGNSAPDKSGLPSDRFSAERTGGSVSTLTIQRTQQEDSAVYLCASSSTMTAYYEQYFGPGTRLTVT.